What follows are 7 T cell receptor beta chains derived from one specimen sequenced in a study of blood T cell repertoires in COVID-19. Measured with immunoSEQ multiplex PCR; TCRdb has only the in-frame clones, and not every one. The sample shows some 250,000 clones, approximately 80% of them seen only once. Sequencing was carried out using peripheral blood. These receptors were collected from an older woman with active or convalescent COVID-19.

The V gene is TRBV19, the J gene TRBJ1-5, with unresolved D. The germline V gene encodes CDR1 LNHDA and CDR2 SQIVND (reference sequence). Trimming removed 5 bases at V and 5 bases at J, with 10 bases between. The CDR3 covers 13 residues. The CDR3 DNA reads TGTGCCAGTAGTCAGGCCGGGGATCAGCCCCAGCATTTT. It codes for CASSQAGDQPQHF.

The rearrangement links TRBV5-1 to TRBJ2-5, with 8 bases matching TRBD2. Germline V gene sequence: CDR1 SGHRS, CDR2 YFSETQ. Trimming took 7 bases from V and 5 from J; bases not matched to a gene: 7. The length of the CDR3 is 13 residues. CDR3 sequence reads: CASGSSGWETQYF. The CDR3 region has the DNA TGCGCCAGCGGTTCTAGCGGGTGGGAGACCCAGTACTTC.

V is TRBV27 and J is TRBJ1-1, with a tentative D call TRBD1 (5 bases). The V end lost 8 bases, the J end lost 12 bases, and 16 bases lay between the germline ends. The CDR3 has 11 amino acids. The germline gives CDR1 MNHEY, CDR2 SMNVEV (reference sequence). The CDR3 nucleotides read TGTGCCAGCCTTTGGGGGAGGATAACTTTCTTT. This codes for CASLWGRITFF.

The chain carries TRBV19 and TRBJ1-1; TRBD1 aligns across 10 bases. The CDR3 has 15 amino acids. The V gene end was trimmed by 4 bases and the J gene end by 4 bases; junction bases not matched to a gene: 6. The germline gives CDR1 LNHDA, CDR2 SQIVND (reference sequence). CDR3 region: CASSTRQGARTEAFF. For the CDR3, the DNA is TGTGCCAGTAGTACACGACAGGGGGCGCGCACTGAAGCTTTCTTT.

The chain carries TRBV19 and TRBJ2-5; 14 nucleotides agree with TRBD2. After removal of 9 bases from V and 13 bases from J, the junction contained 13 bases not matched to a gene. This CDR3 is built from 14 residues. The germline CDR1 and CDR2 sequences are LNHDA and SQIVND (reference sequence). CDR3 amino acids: CASGTSGGPLTLYF. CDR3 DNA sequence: TGTGCCAGCGGGACTAGCGGGGGACCCCTCACGCTGTACTTC. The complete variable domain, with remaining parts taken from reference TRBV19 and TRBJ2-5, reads DGGITQSPKYLFRKEGQNVTLSCEQNLNHDAMYWYRQDPGQGLRLIYYSQIVNDFQKGDIAEGYSVSREKKESFPLTVTSAQKNPTAFYLCASGTSGGPLTLYFGPGTRLLVL.

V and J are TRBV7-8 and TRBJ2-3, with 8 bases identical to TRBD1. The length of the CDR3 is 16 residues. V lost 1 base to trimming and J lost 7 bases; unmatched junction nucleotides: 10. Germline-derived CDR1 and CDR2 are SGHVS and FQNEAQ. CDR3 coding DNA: TGTGCCAGCAGCTTAGTCTTAAGGGGGACAGGTAATACGCAGTATTTT. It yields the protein CASSLVLRGTGNTQYF.

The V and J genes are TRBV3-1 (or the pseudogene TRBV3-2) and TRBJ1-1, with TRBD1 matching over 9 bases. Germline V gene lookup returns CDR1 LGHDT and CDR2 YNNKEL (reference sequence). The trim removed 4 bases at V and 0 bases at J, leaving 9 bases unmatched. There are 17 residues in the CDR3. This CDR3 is CASSPTVGQGLNTEAFF. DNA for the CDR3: TGTGCCAGCAGCCCGACGGTAGGACAGGGGTTGAACACTGAAGCTTTCTTT.